This TCR beta chain was sequenced in a study of blood T cell repertoires in COVID-19. Overall study context: Samples representing acute and convalescent COVID-19 were sourced from the United States, Italy and Spain.

CDR3 length: 12 residues. Original analysis: Estimated nucleated cell counts came from reference gene primer amplification. TCRdb's table, derived via immunoSEQ multiplex PCR, lists solely in-frame clones and lacks some. That table gives V, J and clone size, and the DNA gave D and trimming. The data contain 95,000 to 110,000 clones, 87% of them singletons. The sample taken for sequencing was peripheral blood. The V and J genes are TRBV21-1 and TRBJ1-2. TRBV21-1 is recorded as a pseudogene. The receptor's source is a man aged 50 to 60 in a cohort sampled during active COVID-19. The CDR3 is CASSKEAPGPTF. The CDR3 DNA is TGTGCCAGCAGCAAAGAAGCTCCGGGTCCCACCTTC.